These 18 T cell receptor beta chains were sequenced from one sample in a study of cytomegalovirus exposure and HLA in healthy donors. Amplification used 60 Vbeta primers and 13 Jbeta primers. This table comes from immunoSEQ multiplex PCR, and its TCRdb copy is limited to in-frame clones, with some not included. The sample consists of around 120,000 clones, more than 80% of them appearing once. What was sequenced was PBMCs. Every receptor here comes from a male donor in good health and CMV-seronegative.

The chain joins TRBV11-3 to TRBJ2-1; tentative D call: TRBD2 (6 bases). Trimming stripped 5 bases from V and 4 bases from J, with 15 bases between. CDR3 length equals 15 residues. Germline-derived CDR1 and CDR2 are SGHNT and YENEEA. This CDR3 is CASSETRGSYNEQFF. The DNA of the CDR3 is TGTGCCAGCAGCGAGACTAGAGGGTCTTACAATGAGCAGTTCTTC.

The chain uses TRBV18 and TRBJ2-7, with TRBD2 matching 8 bases. V gave up 3 bases and J gave up 4 bases; unmatched junction bases: 11. CDR3 length equals 16 residues. CDR1 is KGHSH, CDR2 LQKENI, per germline. CDR3 protein: CASSPLAGGDRYEQYF. In nucleotides, the CDR3 is TGTGCCAGCTCACCCCTCGCGGGGGGCGATCGATACGAGCAGTACTTC.

In this sample, this clone turned up a few times. The same CDR3 also results from other DNA sequences found in this sample. The V and J genes are TRBV30 and TRBJ1-5, with D uncertain. The CDR3 has 13 amino acids. Germline lookup yields CDR1 GTSNPN and CDR2 SVGIG (reference sequence). The germline V and J ends were trimmed by 1 base and 2 bases, with 6 bases remaining between them. In nucleotides, the CDR3 is TGTGCCTGGAGTGACGGGGGCAATCAGCCCCAGCATTTT. Residues: CAWSDGGNQPQHF.

The chain carries TRBV7-2 and TRBJ1-2, with D perhaps matching TRBD1 (5 bases). V lost 1 base and J 8 bases, leaving 11 bases between the germline ends. This CDR3 region has 13 residues. The germline gives CDR1 SGHTA, CDR2 FQGNSA. CDR3 amino acids: CASSLVGAGGYTF. In DNA, the CDR3 is TGTGCCAGCAGCTTAGTAGGGGCGGGAGGCTACACCTTC.

J is TRBJ1-1 and V is TRBV9, with TRBD1 identical over 7 bases. The CDR3 sequence is 14 residues long. Trimming took 2 bases from V and 7 from J; bases not matched to a gene: 8. Germline values: CDR1 SGDLS, CDR2 YYNGEE. CDR3 protein: CASSVYRDRGEAFF. The DNA of the CDR3 is TGTGCCAGCAGCGTCTACCGGGACAGAGGTGAAGCTTTCTTT.

The chain is built from TRBV9 and TRBJ2-3; TRBD2 matches 11 bases. Germline assignment: CDR1 SGDLS and CDR2 YYNGEE. V shed 5 bases, J shed 6 bases, and the junction held 8 bases outside the gene matches. This CDR3 is 15 amino acids long. The CDR3 nucleotides read TGTGCCAGCAGGTCCCTAGCGGGGGGAGTTGATACGCAGTATTTT. Protein product: CASRSLAGGVDTQYF. Looking up the rest from reference TRBV9 and TRBJ2-3 gives the full variable domain: DSGVTQTPKHLITATGQRVTLRCSPRSGDLSVYWYQQSLDQGLQFLIQYYNGEERAKGNILERFSAQQFPDLHSELNLSSLELGDSALYFCASRSLAGGVDTQYFGPGTRLTVL.

The rearrangement joins TRBV7-6 to TRBJ2-2, with 11 nucleotides matching TRBD1. Germline V gene lookup returns CDR1 SGHVS and CDR2 FNYEAQ. J gave up 6 bases and V 5 bases, and 5 bases lay outside the gene matches. CDR3 size: 15 residues. The CDR3 coding sequence is TGTGCCAGCAGCCCGGGACAGGGGGGTTCCGGGGAGCTGTTTTTT. Translation gives CASSPGQGGSGELFF.

In its sample, this clone was seen a few times. The junction shows a germline mismatch at one end, possibly a read error. This chain joins TRBV7-9 and TRBJ1-1, with D perhaps matching TRBD1 (5 bases). The germline V gene has CDR1 SEHNR and CDR2 FQNEAQ (reference sequence). The CDR3 runs to 12 residues. CDR3: CSSSYTGGEAFF. In nucleotides, the CDR3 is TGTTCCAGCAGCTACACCGGGGGGGAAGCTTTCTTT.

The V gene is TRBV30, the J gene TRBJ1-2; 8 bases line up with TRBD1. V shed 3 bases, J shed 3 bases, and the junction held 3 bases outside the gene matches. The CDR3 runs to 13 residues. In germline, CDR1 is GTSNPN, CDR2 SVGIG (reference sequence). CDR3: CAWRAGGYYGYTF. CDR3 nucleotide sequence: TGTGCCTGGAGGGCAGGGGGCTACTATGGCTACACCTTC.

V gene TRBV15 combines with J gene TRBJ1-2, with TRBD1 as a possible D gene (5 bases). The CDR3 length is 17 residues. The germline V and J ends were trimmed by 0 bases and 4 bases, with 18 bases remaining between them. The germline V gene encodes CDR1 LNHNV and CDR2 YYDKDF (reference sequence). CDR3 protein: CATSRDWSRVELYGYTF. The CDR3 coding sequence is TGTGCCACCAGCAGAGATTGGAGCAGGGTCGAACTCTATGGCTACACCTTC.

The genes are TRBV5-1 and TRBJ2-5; no definite D call. The DNA end is more similar to TRBJ2-7, so the J call may be wrong. CDR1 and CDR2 (germline): SGHRS, YFSETQ. This CDR3 region has 14 residues. For the CDR3, the DNA is TGCGCCAGCAGCCTCCGAGGAACCTCCTACGAGCAGTACTTC. Translated, it gives CASSLRGTSYEQYF.

This clone was observed a single time. The chain joins TRBV2 to TRBJ2-1; 12 bases fit TRBD2. The length of the CDR3 is 14 residues. The germline gives CDR1 SNHLY, CDR2 FYNNEI. J lost 5 bases, V lost 7 bases, and 3 bases had no gene match. CDR3 protein: CASTGLAGHNEQFF. Here the CDR3 DNA reads TGTGCCAGCACGGGACTAGCGGGCCACAATGAGCAGTTCTTC.

The chain uses TRBV7-3 and TRBJ2-5, with 9 positions matching TRBD1. Germline V gene sequence: CDR1 SGHTA, CDR2 FQGTGA. The ends lost 1 base at V and 5 bases at J; junction bases unmatched: 5. The CDR3 contains 15 residues. CDR3 DNA: TGTGCCAGCAGCTTAATGGGGGACAGGGAGGAGACCCAGTACTTC. Protein sequence: CASSLMGDREETQYF.

V usage is TRBV5-5 and J usage is TRBJ2-3, with 11 bases that match TRBD1. V was clipped by 4 bases and J by 5 bases; unmatched bases: 6. The germline gives CDR1 SGHKS, CDR2 YYEKEE (reference sequence). This CDR3 has 15 amino acids. The CDR3 DNA reads TGTGCCAGCAGCCCCAGGGGACAGGGGGGAGATACGCAGTATTTT. Its translation: CASSPRGQGGDTQYF.

The chain joins TRBV19 to TRBJ1-5; 7 nucleotides agree with TRBD1. The CDR3 has 16 residues. Germline assignment: CDR1 LNHDA and CDR2 SQIVND (reference sequence). Trimming removed 3 bases from V and 5 bases from J; junction bases left unmatched: 10. The CDR3 loop is CASSMGTGRGDQPQHF. In DNA form, the CDR3 reads TGTGCCAGTAGTATGGGGACGGGCAGGGGGGATCAGCCCCAGCATTTT.

This clone showed up just a few times. The junction and the germline gene differ at one end; a read error may be behind it. V gene TRBV27 combines with J gene TRBJ2-4; 7 bases line up with TRBD1. Germline CDR1 is MNHEY and CDR2 is SMNVEV (reference sequence). CDR3 length: 19 residues. This chain's CDR3 is CASSLYRTGPELAKNSQYF. CDR3 bases: TGTGCCAGCAGTTTATATCGGACAGGACCCGAATTAGCCAAAAACAGTCAGTACTTC.

To note about this clone: Sequence at one end of the junction differs from germline and may be a read error. The J gene is TRBJ2-5, the V gene TRBV29-1, with 11 bases fitting TRBD2. The V gene's germline CDR1 is SQVTM and CDR2 ANQGSEA. The CDR3 is made up of 14 amino acids. The CDR3 loop reads CSVETSGVQGTQYF. CDR3 coding DNA: TGCAGCGTTGAGACTAGCGGGGTCCAAGGGACCCAGTACTTC.

This clone came up once. The chain links TRBV14 to TRBJ1-4; possible D gene TRBD1, 5 bases. The V and J ends lost 4 bases and 10 bases respectively, with 13 bases between them. The CDR3 length is 13 residues. Germline lookup yields CDR1 SGHDN and CDR2 FVKESK. This CDR3 is CASSPTLGAKLFF. The CDR3 DNA reads as TGTGCCAGCAGCCCTACCTTAGGGGCAAAACTGTTTTTT.